This TCR beta chain emerged from a study of beta chain features in type 1 diabetes. Across the whole study: The examined sorted cells totaled fewer than 110,000,000 across samples.

Regarding this clone: Its specificity is unknown. The same CDR3 also results from other DNA sequences found in this sample.

A sort by CD45RO/CCR7/CD25/CD127/CD95/CD27 yielded CD4+ naive, central memory, regulatory and stem cell-like memory cells. J was trimmed by 4 bases and V by 5 bases; bases with no gene match: 4. Germline V gene sequence: CDR1 SGHTA, CDR2 FQGNSA. The CDR3 is 15 amino acids. Study conclusions and caveats: A PCR bias possibly favoring shorter templates would apply equally to patients and controls. HLA influence on TCRB rearrangement stayed unresolved here.

As every portion of the isolated RNA was reverse transcribed, the sequencing read expressed TCRB transcripts. Method: immunoSEQ multiplex PCR; TCRdb's copy keeps in-frame clones and lacks some. The data contain 390,000 or so clones, approximately 15% of them singletons. The V gene is TRBV7-2, the J gene TRBJ2-7; 14 bases are a match to TRBD2. Material for sequencing was naive CD4+ T cells from blood. The receptor was isolated from a man aged 25 to 40 in good health. The CDR3 DNA reads TGTGCCAGCAGCCCGACTAGCGGGGGGGCTTACGAGCAGTACTTC. Its protein product is CASSPTSGGAYEQYF.